This paragraph reports one T cell receptor (beta chain). The data belong to a study of blood T cell repertoires in COVID-19. Study-wide background: Collection of acute and convalescent COVID-19 samples took place in the United States, Italy and Spain.

TCRdb's table, derived via immunoSEQ multiplex PCR, lists solely in-frame clones and lacks some. The table includes 150,000 to 200,000 clones, around 84% detected once. Cohort assignment relied on participant-reported clinical history. Someone with COVID-19 had been met by exposed participants within 2 weeks before study entry. What was sequenced was PBMCs or T cells enriched from blood (not recorded which). This sequence originates from a woman in her 30s who had been exposed to COVID-19.

CDR3 DNA sequence: TGTGCCACCAGCACTCGGGGGGGGAACACTGAAGCTTTCTTT. This translates into CATSTRGGNTEAFF. The gene calls are TRBV15 and TRBJ1-1, with D perhaps matching TRBD1 (5 bases). With 4 bases removed from V and 1 base from J, the gap between germline ends came to 10 bases. From germline, CDR1 is LNHNV and CDR2 YYDKDF (reference sequence). This CDR3 is 14 amino acids long.